The clone carrying this T cell receptor beta chain was observed a few times. Germline lookup yields CDR1 MNHEY and CDR2 SVGAGI. There are 17 residues in the CDR3. Trimming pared 2 bases from V and 9 bases from J, leaving 23 bases between. After 5'RACE with constant-segment primers, TCR alpha and TCR beta cDNA libraries carrying sample barcodes and UMIs were obtained. From the 5' RACE reads, TCRdb called clonotypes with MiXCR, one entry per CDR3 protein. The sample records a few hundred thousand distinct CDR3 sequences, roughly a sixth being singletons. These data are taken from a study of T-cell memory formation after mild COVID-19.

V is TRBV6-5 and J is TRBJ2-1; D might be TRBD1 or TRBD2, each matching 6 bases. The clonotype originates from a man aged 18-30 years who had mild COVID-19 (a few samples of this study predate the infection). Cell type and time point are not known. Sequenced sample: PBMCs or a T cell subset sorted from them (not recorded which). The CDR3 is CASSYPPDGGSFGEQFF. CDR3 bases: TGTGCCAGCAGTTACCCCCCAGACGGGGGCTCTTTTGGTGAGCAGTTCTTC.